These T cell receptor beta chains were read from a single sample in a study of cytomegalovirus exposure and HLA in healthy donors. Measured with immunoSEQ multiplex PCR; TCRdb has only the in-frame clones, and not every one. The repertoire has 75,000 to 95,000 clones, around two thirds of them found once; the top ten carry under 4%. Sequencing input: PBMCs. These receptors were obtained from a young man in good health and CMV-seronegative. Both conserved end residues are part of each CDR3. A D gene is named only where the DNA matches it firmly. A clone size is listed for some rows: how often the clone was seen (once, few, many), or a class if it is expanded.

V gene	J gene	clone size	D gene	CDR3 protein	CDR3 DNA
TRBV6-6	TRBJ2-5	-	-	CASSSRTKETQYF	TGTGCCAGCAGTTCCCGGACAAAAGAGACCCAGTACTTC
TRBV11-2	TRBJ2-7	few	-	CASSLLSYEQYF	TGTGCCAGCAGCTTATTGAGTTACGAGCAGTACTTC
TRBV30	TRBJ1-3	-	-	CAWSVFRSFGNTIYF	TGTGCCTGGAGTGTATTCCGTTCTTTTGGAAACACCATATATTTT
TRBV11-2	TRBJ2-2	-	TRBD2	CASSLDRIERGPNTGELFF	TGTGCCAGCAGCTTAGACAGAATAGAGCGGGGACCGAACACCGGGGAGCTGTTTTTT
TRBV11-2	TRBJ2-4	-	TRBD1	CASTTQDRGAKNIQYF	TGTGCCAGCACCACACAAGACAGGGGGGCCAAAAACATTCAGTACTTC
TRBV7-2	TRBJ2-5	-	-	CASSRGSTSQETQYF	TGTGCCAGCAGCAGAGGCAGTACTTCCCAAGAGACCCAGTACTTC
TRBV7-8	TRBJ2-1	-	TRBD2	CASSPRAGGSPNRNEQFF	TGTGCCAGCAGTCCCAGGGCGGGAGGGTCCCCCAATCGCAATGAGCAGTTCTTC
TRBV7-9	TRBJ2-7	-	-	CSSSLGLPDEQYF	TGTTCCAGCAGCCTAGGTCTTCCCGACGAGCAGTACTTC
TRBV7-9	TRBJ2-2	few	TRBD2	CASSHGTSGAVTGELFF	TGTGCCAGCAGCCACGGGACTAGCGGGGCCGTCACCGGGGAGCTGTTTTTT
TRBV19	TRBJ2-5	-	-	CASSIGGREETQYF	TGTGCCAGTAGTATTGGGGGCAGGGAGGAGACCCAGTACTTC
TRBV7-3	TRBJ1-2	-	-	CASSLGQKPSGLVF	TGTGCCAGCAGCCTTGGACAGAAGCCATCTGGGCTCGTCTTC
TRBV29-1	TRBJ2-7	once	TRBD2	CSVGVRTSGIIDEQYF	TGCAGCGTGGGGGTCCGGACTAGCGGGATTATCGACGAGCAGTACTTC
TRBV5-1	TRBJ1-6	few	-	CASSLERVHSPLHF	TGCGCCAGCAGCTTGGAGAGGGTTCACTCACCCCTCCACTTT
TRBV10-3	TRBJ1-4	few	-	CASSGEGPATNEKLFF	TGTGCCTCGTCGGGGGAGGGGCCTGCAACTAATGAAAAACTGTTTTTT
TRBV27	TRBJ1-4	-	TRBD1	CASSLFRFRGQNPEKLFF	TGTGCCAGCAGTTTATTTCGGTTTAGGGGACAGAACCCTGAAAAACTGTTTTTT
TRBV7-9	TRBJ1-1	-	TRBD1	CASSTRQGATEAFF	TGTGCCAGCAGCACCCGACAGGGGGCCACTGAAGCTTTCTTT
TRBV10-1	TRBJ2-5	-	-	CASSESREHGLAEETQYF	TGCGCCAGCAGTGAGTCTAGGGAGCATGGCCTAGCTGAAGAGACCCAGTACTTC
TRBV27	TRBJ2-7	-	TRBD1	CASSVGTGSYEQYF	TGTGCCAGCAGTGTCGGGACAGGTAGCTACGAGCAGTACTTC
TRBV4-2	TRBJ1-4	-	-	CASWGGTTNEKLFF	TGTGCCAGCTGGGGCGGGACAACTAATGAAAAACTGTTTTTT
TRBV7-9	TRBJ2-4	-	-	CASSQTNAKNIQYF	TGTGCCAGCAGCCAGACTAACGCCAAAAACATTCAGTACTTC
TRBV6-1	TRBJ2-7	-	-	CASSKGQTYEQYF	TGTGCCAGCAGTAAAGGACAGACCTACGAGCAGTACTTC
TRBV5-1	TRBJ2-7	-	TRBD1	CASSDRVAEQYF	TGCGCCAGCAGCGACAGGGTCGCCGAGCAGTACTTC
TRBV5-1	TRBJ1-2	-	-	CASSLGNRVPDGYTF	TGCGCCAGCAGCTTGGGGAACAGGGTTCCGGATGGCTACACCTTC
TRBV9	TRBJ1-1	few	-	CASSPSLLQGNTEAFF	TGTGCCAGCAGCCCGAGCTTATTACAGGGGAACACTGAAGCTTTCTTT
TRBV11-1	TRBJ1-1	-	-	CASSFFQGWPEAFF	TGTGCCAGCAGCTTTTTCCAGGGCTGGCCTGAAGCTTTCTTT
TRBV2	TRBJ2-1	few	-	CASGPLNEQFF	TGTGCCAGCGGCCCACTAAATGAGCAGTTCTTC
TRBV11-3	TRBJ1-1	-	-	CASSLDLGGGEAFF	TGTGCCAGCAGCTTAGATCTTGGGGGAGGCGAAGCTTTCTTT
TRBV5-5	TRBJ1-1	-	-	CASSLGTGDGEKAFF	TGTGCCAGCAGCCTAGGCACAGGAGATGGAGAGAAAGCTTTCTTT
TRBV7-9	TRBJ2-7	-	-	CASSSVEGGHIYEQYF	TGTGCCAGCAGCTCGGTCGAGGGGGGGCATATCTACGAGCAGTACTTC
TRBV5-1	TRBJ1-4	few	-	CASSNTGPRDEKLFF	TGCGCCAGCAGCAATACAGGGCCGCGAGATGAAAAACTGTTTTTT
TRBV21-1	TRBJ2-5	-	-	CASSILGGGVGWETQYF	TGTGCCAGCAGCATTCTAGGCGGGGGCGTCGGGTGGGAGACCCAGTACTTC